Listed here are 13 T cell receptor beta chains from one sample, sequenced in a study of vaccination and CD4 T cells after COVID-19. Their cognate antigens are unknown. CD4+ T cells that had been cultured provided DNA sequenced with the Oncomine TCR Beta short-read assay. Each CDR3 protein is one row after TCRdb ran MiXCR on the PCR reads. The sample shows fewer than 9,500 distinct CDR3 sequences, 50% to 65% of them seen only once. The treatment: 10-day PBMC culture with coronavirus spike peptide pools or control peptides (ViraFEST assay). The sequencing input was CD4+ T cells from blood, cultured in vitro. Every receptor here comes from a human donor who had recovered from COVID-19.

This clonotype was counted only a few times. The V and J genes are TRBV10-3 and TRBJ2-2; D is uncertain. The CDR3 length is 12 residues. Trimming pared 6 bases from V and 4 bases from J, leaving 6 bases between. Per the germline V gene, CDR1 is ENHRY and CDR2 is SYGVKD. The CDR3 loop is CAISALTGELFF. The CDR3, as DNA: TGTGCCATCAGCGCCCTCACCGGGGAGCTGTTTTTT.

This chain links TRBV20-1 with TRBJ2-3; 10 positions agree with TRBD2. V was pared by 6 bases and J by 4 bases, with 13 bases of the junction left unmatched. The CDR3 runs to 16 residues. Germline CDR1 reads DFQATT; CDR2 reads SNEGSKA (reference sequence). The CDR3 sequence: CSANGGSGGFADTQYF. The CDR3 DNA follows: TGCAGTGCCAATGGTGGTAGCGGGGGGTTTGCAGATACGCAGTATTTT.

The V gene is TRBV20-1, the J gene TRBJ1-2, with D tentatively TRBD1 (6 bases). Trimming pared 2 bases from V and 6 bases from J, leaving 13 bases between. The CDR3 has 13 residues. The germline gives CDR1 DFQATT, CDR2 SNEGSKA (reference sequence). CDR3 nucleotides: TGCAGTGCTAGATACAGGGCCGGAGATGGCTACACCTTC. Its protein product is CSARYRAGDGYTF.

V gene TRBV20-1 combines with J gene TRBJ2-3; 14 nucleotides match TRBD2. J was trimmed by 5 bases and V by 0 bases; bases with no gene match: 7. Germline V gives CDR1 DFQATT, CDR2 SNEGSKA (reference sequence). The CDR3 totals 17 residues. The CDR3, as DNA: TGCAGTGCTAGAGATCCGACTAGCGGGAGGGCCGTAGATACGCAGTATTTT. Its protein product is CSARDPTSGRAVDTQYF.

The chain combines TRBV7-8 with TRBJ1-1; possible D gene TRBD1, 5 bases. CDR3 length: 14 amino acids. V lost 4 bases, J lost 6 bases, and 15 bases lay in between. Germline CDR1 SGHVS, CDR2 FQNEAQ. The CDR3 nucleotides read TGTGCCAGCAGCTCCCGGGAGGGGCAGGCTGAAGCTTTCTTT. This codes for CASSSREGQAEAFF.

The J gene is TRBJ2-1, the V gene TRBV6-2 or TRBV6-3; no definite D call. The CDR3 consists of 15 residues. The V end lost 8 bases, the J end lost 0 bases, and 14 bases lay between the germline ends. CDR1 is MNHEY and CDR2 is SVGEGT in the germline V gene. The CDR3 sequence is CASGRWGSSYNEQFF. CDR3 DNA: TGTGCCAGCGGCCGGTGGGGTAGCTCCTACAATGAGCAGTTCTTC.

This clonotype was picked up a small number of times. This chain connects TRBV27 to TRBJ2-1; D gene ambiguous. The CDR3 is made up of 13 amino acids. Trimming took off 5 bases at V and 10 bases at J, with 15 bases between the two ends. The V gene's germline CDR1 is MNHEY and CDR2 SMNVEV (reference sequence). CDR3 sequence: CASSPEVRREQFF. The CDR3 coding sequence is TGTGCCAGCAGTCCCGAGGTCCGCCGGGAGCAGTTCTTC.

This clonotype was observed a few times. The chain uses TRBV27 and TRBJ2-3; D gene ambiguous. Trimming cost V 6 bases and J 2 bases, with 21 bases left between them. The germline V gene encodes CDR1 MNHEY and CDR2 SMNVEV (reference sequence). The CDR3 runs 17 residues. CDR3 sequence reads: CASSSIGRREHTDTQYF. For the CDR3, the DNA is TGTGCCAGCAGCTCGATTGGCCGCCGAGAGCACACAGATACGCAGTATTTT.

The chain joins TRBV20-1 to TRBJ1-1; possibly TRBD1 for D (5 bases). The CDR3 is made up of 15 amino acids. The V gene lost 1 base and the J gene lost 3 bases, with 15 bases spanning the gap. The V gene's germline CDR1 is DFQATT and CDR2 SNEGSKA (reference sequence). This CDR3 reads CSARAPGLSDTEAFF. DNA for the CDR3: TGCAGTGCTAGAGCCCCAGGGTTATCGGACACTGAAGCTTTCTTT.

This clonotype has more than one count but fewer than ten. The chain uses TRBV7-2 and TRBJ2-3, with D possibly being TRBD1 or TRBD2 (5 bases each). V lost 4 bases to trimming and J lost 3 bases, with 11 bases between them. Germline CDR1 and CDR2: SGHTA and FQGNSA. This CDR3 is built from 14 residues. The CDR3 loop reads CASSWGPGTDTQYF. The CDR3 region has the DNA TGTGCCAGCAGCTGGGGACCAGGGACAGATACGCAGTATTTT.

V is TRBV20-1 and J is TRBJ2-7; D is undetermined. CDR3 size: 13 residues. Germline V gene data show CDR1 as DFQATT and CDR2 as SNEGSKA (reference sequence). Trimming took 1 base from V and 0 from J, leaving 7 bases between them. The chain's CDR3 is CSARVRSSYEQYF. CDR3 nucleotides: TGCAGTGCTAGAGTCAGGAGCTCCTACGAGCAGTACTTC.

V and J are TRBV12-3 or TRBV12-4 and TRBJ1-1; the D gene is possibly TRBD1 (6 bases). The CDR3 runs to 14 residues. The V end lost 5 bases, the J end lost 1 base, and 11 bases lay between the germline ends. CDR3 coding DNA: TGTGCCAGCAGTGTACGGACAGAGAACACTGAAGCTTTCTTT. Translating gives CASSVRTENTEAFF.

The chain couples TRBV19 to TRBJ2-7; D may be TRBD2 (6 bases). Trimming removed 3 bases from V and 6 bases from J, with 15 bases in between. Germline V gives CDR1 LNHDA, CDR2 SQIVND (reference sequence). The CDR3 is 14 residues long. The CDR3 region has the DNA TGTGCCAGTAGTATGGTGGGGGGAGCCCCCGAGCAGTACTTC. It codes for CASSMVGGAPEQYF.